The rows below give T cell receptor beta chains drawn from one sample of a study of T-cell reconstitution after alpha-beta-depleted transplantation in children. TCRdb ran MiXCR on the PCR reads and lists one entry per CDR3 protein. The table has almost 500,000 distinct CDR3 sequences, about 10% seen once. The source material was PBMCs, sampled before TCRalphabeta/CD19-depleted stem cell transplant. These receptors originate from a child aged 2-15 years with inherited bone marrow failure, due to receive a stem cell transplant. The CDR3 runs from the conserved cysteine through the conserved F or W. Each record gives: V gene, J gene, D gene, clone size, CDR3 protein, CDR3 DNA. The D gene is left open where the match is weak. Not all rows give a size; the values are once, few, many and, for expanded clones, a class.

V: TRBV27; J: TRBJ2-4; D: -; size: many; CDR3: CASSSTSRNIQYF; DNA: TGTGCCAGCAGTTCCACAAGTCGGAACATTCAGTACTTC
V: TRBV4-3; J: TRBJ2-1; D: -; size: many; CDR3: CASSQDRTYNEQFF; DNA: TGCGCCAGCAGCCAAGATAGGACCTACAATGAGCAGTTCTTC
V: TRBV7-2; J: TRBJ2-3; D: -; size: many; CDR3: CASTLDRGATDTQYF; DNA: TGTGCCAGCACCCTCGATAGGGGGGCCACAGATACGCAGTATTTT
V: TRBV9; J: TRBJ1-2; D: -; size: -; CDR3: CASSVGYLYGYTF; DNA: TGTGCCAGCAGCGTAGGTTACCTCTATGGCTACACCTTC
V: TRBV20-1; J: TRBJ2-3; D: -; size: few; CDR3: CSAREYPGGTDTQYF; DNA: TGCAGTGCTAGAGAATATCCGGGGGGCACAGATACGCAGTATTTT
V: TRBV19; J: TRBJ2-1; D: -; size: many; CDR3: CASSYGVNEQFF; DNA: TGTGCCAGTAGTTATGGGGTCAATGAGCAGTTCTTC
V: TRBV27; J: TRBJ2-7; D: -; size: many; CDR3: CASQGGYEQYF; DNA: TGTGCCAGTCAGGGGGGCTACGAGCAGTACTTC
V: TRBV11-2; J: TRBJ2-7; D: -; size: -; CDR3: CASSARQGGIPYEQYF; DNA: TGTGCCAGCAGCGCTCGGCAGGGGGGGATCCCCTACGAGCAGTACTTC
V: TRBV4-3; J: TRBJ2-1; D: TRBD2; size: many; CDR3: CASSQDRRLAGGPFLEQFF; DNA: TGCGCCAGCAGCCAAGATCGTAGACTAGCGGGAGGGCCTTTCCTTGAGCAGTTCTTC
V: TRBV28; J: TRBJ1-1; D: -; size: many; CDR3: CASRGFDGQVNTEAFF; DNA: TGTGCCAGCAGAGGGTTTGACGGCCAGGTGAACACTGAAGCTTTCTTT
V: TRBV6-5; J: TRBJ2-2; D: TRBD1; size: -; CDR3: CASSYSGIYRTGANTGELFF; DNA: TGTGCCAGCAGTTACTCCGGCATATATAGGACAGGGGCGAACACCGGGGAGCTGTTTTTT
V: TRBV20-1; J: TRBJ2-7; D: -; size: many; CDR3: CSASVGSTYEQYF; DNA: TGCAGTGCTAGCGTGGGTAGCACCTACGAGCAGTACTTC
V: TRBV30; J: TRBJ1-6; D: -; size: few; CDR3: CAWQPAVGSPLHF; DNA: TGTGCCTGGCAGCCCGCAGTCGGTTCACCCCTCCACTTT
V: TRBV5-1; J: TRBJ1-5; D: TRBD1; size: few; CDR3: CASSLQGGESQPQHF; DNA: TGCGCCAGCAGCCTCCAGGGGGGTGAGAGTCAGCCCCAGCATTTT
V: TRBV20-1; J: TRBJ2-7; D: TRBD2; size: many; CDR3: CSARGGSYEQYF; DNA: TGCAGTGCTAGGGGAGGGTCCTACGAGCAGTACTTC
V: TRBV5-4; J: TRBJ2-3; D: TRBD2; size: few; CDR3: CASSWGLAGEGDTQYF; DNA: TGTGCCAGCAGCTGGGGACTAGCGGGAGAAGGAGATACGCAGTATTTT
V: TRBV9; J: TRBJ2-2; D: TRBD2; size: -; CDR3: CASSGGPWREDTGDLFF; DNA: TGTGCCAGCAGCGGAGGCCCCTGGCGGGAGGATACCGGGGACCTGTTTTTT
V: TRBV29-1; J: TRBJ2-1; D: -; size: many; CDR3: CSAAGRGNFNEQFF; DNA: TGCAGCGCTGCGGGGCGGGGAAATTTCAATGAGCAGTTCTTC
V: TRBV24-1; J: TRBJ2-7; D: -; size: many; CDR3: CATSDPSLHQQYF; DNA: -
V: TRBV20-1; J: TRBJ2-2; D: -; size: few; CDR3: CSARLAGAGELFF; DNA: TGCAGTGCTAGATTGGCCGGGGCCGGGGAGCTGTTTTTT
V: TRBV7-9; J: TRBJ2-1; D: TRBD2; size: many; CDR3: CASSLSGMWEGEQFF; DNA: TGTGCCAGCAGCTTAAGCGGGATGTGGGAGGGTGAGCAGTTCTTC
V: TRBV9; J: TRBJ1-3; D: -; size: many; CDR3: CASSPSGGSAGGNTIYF; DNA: TGTGCCAGCAGCCCTAGTGGGGGTTCAGCTGGTGGAAACACCATATATTTT